This is a list of T cell receptor beta chains from one sample in a study of blood T cell repertoires in COVID-19. Profiling relied on immunoSEQ multiplex PCR, and the TCRdb table lists in-frame clones only, not all of them. In the table there are 68,000 or so clones, around 90% of which are singletons. Sequenced input: peripheral blood. The receptors shown here come from a man aged 45-65 years with COVID-19, enrolled during active disease. The CDR3 runs from the conserved cysteine through the conserved F or W. The D gene is left open where the match is weak. Size values are once, few and many counts, or a class for expanded clones, and some rows have none.

D gene	V gene	J gene	clone size	CDR3 protein	CDR3 DNA
NA	TRBV4-2	TRBJ1-1	NA	CASSQGGWNTEAFF	TGTGCCAGCAGCCAAGGCGGCTGGAACACTGAAGCTTTCTTT
TRBD1	TRBV3-1/TRBV3-2	TRBJ2-5	few	CASRTRGLETQYF	TGTGCCAGCAGAACCAGGGGGTTGGAGACCCAGTACTTC
TRBD1	TRBV2	TRBJ2-7	NA	CASSAGTGNEQYF	TGTGCCAGCAGCGCCGGGACAGGCAACGAGCAGTACTTC
TRBD2	TRBV9	TRBJ2-3	NA	CASSPSRLAGGDTQYF	TGTGCCAGCAGCCCCTCCCGACTAGCGGGAGGGGATACGCAGTATTTT
NA	TRBV15	TRBJ2-7	once	CATSRNRVAEQYF	TGTGCCACCAGCCGTAACAGGGTCGCCGAGCAGTACTTC
TRBD1	TRBV5-4	TRBJ2-7	NA	CASSKEPGQAPSYEQYF	TGTGCCAGCAGCAAGGAACCGGGACAGGCACCTTCCTACGAGCAGTACTTC
NA	TRBV6-2/TRBV6-3	TRBJ1-1	few	CASSYRRGRTEAFF	TGTGCCAGCAGTTATCGTCGGGGTCGAACTGAAGCTTTCTTT
TRBD1	TRBV5-1	TRBJ1-3	NA	CASSLEGQLNGNTIYF	TGCGCCAGCAGCTTGGAGGGACAGCTAAATGGAAACACCATATATTTT
NA	TRBV6-5	TRBJ1-1	NA	CASRRVNTEAFF	TGTGCCAGCAGGCGAGTGAACACTGAAGCTTTCTTT
TRBD1	TRBV5-1	TRBJ1-4	NA	CASSILTGGADEKLFF	TGCGCCAGCAGCATCCTGACAGGGGGCGCGGATGAAAAACTGTTTTTT
NA	TRBV6-5	TRBJ1-2	NA	CASGEGRYTF	TGTGCCAGCGGGGAGGGTCGGTACACCTTC
NA	TRBV30	TRBJ1-1	NA	CAWSVWRENTEAFF	TGTGCCTGGAGTGTATGGAGGGAGAACACTGAAGCTTTCTTT
TRBD1	TRBV6-4	TRBJ1-5	NA	CASREQGNSNQPQHF	TGTGCCAGCAGAGAACAGGGGAATAGCAATCAGCCCCAGCATTTT
TRBD1	TRBV5-4	TRBJ1-2	NA	CASNQFRDRGVGYTF	TGTGCCAGCAACCAGTTCCGGGACAGGGGAGTCGGCTACACCTTC
NA	TRBV2	TRBJ1-1	NA	CASRTTMNTEAFF	TGTGCCAGCAGGACTACTATGAACACTGAAGCTTTCTTT
TRBD2	TRBV9	TRBJ2-7	NA	CASSVELAGDLSF	TGTGCCAGCAGCGTAGAACTAGCGGGAGATCTTAGCTTC
TRBD2	TRBV5-4	TRBJ2-3	NA	CASSSSGRPADTQYF	TGTGCCAGCAGCTCCAGCGGGAGGCCGGCAGATACGCAGTATTTT
NA	TRBV10-3	TRBJ2-1	NA	CAITSTLLGYNEQFF	TGTGCCATCACCTCGACTCTACTAGGCTACAATGAGCAGTTCTTC
NA	TRBV30	TRBJ1-2	NA	CAWSVRREYNYGYTF	TGTGCCTGGAGTGTCCGCAGGGAATATAACTATGGCTACACCTTC
NA	TRBV4-3	TRBJ1-2	few	CASSQDGGTYYGYTF	TGCGCCAGCAGCCAAGACGGGGGGACCTACTATGGCTACACCTTC
NA	TRBV4-3	TRBJ1-2	few	CASSQDYGGGYGYTF	TGCGCCAGCAGCCAAGATTATGGGGGGGGCTATGGCTACACCTTC
TRBD1	TRBV5-1	TRBJ1-1	NA	CASSDWTGISEAFF	TGCGCCAGCAGCGATTGGACAGGGATCAGTGAAGCTTTCTTT
NA	TRBV5-1	TRBJ2-3	NA	CASGGRFGADTQYF	TGCGCCAGCGGAGGGCGGTTCGGAGCAGATACGCAGTATTTT
NA	TRBV3-1/TRBV3-2	TRBJ2-2	NA	CASSQPDQAFGELFF	TGTGCCAGCAGCCAACCTGACCAGGCCTTCGGGGAGCTGTTTTTT
TRBD1	TRBV18	TRBJ1-4	NA	CASSLDRGNEKLFF	TGTGCCAGCTCACTGGACAGGGGTAATGAAAAACTGTTTTTT
TRBD2	TRBV5-1	TRBJ2-5	NA	CASGGDQETQYF	TGCGCCAGCGGGGGGGACCAAGAGACCCAGTACTTC
TRBD2	TRBV7-9	TRBJ2-3	NA	CALRLAGDTQYF	TGTGCCCTTAGACTAGCGGGAGATACGCAGTATTTT
NA	TRBV2	TRBJ2-2	NA	CASSEGKNTGELFF	TGTGCCAGCAGTGAGGGCAAGAACACCGGGGAGCTGTTTTTT
NA	TRBV12-2	TRBJ2-2	NA	CASRLTGITNTGELFF	TGTGCAAGTCGGTTGACAGGGATCACGAACACCGGGGAGCTGTTTTTT
TRBD1	TRBV28	TRBJ1-2	NA	CASSSTGADVYGYTF	TGTGCCAGCAGTTCGACAGGGGCGGATGTCTATGGCTACACCTTC
NA	TRBV6-2/TRBV6-3	TRBJ2-5	NA	CASSLAPYQETQYF	TGTGCCAGCAGCTTGGCCCCGTATCAAGAGACCCAGTACTTC
NA	TRBV21-1	TRBJ2-7	NA	CANSRGQGPNTYEQYF	TGTGCCAACAGCAGGGGACAGGGGCCAAATACCTACGAGCAGTACTTC
NA	TRBV18	TRBJ1-3	NA	CASSPPAGDISGNTIYF	TGTGCCAGCTCACCACCGGCAGGGGACATCTCTGGAAACACCATATATTTT
NA	TRBV6-2/TRBV6-3	TRBJ1-2	NA	CASSYLSGNGGYTF	TGTGCCAGCAGTTACTTGTCGGGGAATGGTGGCTACACCTTC
TRBD1	TRBV30	TRBJ2-2	NA	CAWSKTGYIDTGELFF	TGTGCCTGGAGTAAGACAGGGTATATCGACACCGGGGAGCTGTTTTTT
TRBD1	TRBV6-1	TRBJ1-2	NA	CASSESGRWTGPLYF	TGTGCCAGCAGTGAATCGGGGAGGTGGACAGGCCCTCTATACTTC
NA	TRBV29-1	TRBJ2-2	NA	CSSDGGASGELFF	TGCAGCTCTGATGGGGGCGCGAGCGGGGAGCTGTTTTTT
TRBD1	TRBV19	TRBJ1-5	NA	CASSIQGVSNQPQHF	TGTGCCAGTAGTATTCAGGGGGTGAGCAATCAGCCCCAGCATTTT
TRBD2	TRBV6-4	TRBJ2-1	NA	CASSDSGTSPAEQFF	TGTGCCAGCAGTGACTCGGGGACTAGCCCCGCTGAGCAGTTCTTC
NA	TRBV28	TRBJ2-1	NA	CASSFPGESYNEQFF	TGTGCCAGCAGTTTCCCCGGAGAGTCCTACAATGAGCAGTTCTTC
NA	TRBV27	TRBJ1-2	NA	CASSLAGVGYGYTF	TGTGCCAGCAGTTTAGCGGGGGTCGGCTATGGCTACACCTTC
NA	TRBV19	TRBJ2-5	NA	CASTNTGIPKETQYF	TGTGCCAGTACGAATACAGGGATCCCTAAAGAGACCCAGTACTTC
TRBD2	TRBV18	TRBJ2-1	NA	CASSPRTSFYEQFF	TGTGCCAGCTCACCCCGGACTAGTTTTTATGAGCAGTTCTTC
NA	TRBV5-4	TRBJ2-1	NA	CASSQPRGLGNEQFF	TGTGCCAGCAGCCAGCCTCGAGGTTTGGGCAATGAGCAGTTCTTC
NA	TRBV7-8	TRBJ2-7	NA	CASSLASGWATYEQYF	TGTGCCAGCAGCCTAGCGAGTGGGTGGGCTACCTACGAGCAGTACTTC
NA	TRBV6-5	TRBJ1-1	NA	CASSYSRDTEAFF	TGTGCCAGCAGTTACTCGAGGGACACTGAAGCTTTCTTT
TRBD2	TRBV2	TRBJ2-1	NA	CASSDSRGGGRGNEQFF	TGTGCCAGCAGTGACTCGCGGGGGGGAGGGCGCGGCAATGAGCAGTTCTTC
NA	TRBV7-6	TRBJ2-6	NA	CASSLELGQTNSGANVLTF	TGTGCCAGCAGCTTAGAACTAGGGCAGACCAACTCTGGGGCCAACGTCCTGACTTTC
TRBD1	TRBV5-6	TRBJ1-2	NA	CASSWGQGANYGYTF	TGTGCCAGCAGCTGGGGACAGGGCGCCAACTATGGCTACACCTTC
TRBD1	TRBV19	TRBJ1-4	few	CASSPLRQGSNEKLFF	TGTGCCAGTAGTCCCCTCCGACAGGGGTCGAATGAAAAACTGTTTTTT
NA	TRBV6-5	TRBJ1-5	NA	CASRTLVGGNQPQHF	TGTGCCAGCAGGACCCTCGTGGGAGGCAATCAGCCCCAGCATTTT
NA	TRBV6-5	TRBJ1-2	NA	CASSYSGGGSNYGYTF	TGTGCCAGCAGTTACTCCGGCGGGGGTTCCAACTATGGCTACACCTTC
NA	TRBV28	TRBJ2-5	NA	CASERGGISETQYF	TGTGCCAGCGAGAGGGGGGGAATAAGCGAGACCCAGTACTTC
NA	TRBV11-2	TRBJ2-7	NA	CASSPSATYEQYF	TGTGCCAGCAGCCCTAGCGCCACCTACGAGCAGTACTTC
TRBD1	TRBV12-3/TRBV12-4	TRBJ2-7	NA	CASRKRQGVEQYF	TGTGCCAGCAGAAAACGCCAGGGGGTCGAGCAGTACTTC
NA	TRBV9	TRBJ1-1	NA	CASSRIQQGLFGSTWTEAFF	TGTGCCAGCAGCCGAATTCAGCAGGGGCTTTTCGGTAGTACGTGGACTGAAGCTTTCTTT
TRBD1	TRBV19	TRBJ2-7	NA	CASSRGQAYEQYF	TGTGCCAGTAGTAGGGGACAGGCCTACGAGCAGTACTTC
TRBD1	TRBV13	TRBJ2-7	NA	CASSPGQGAIYEQYF	TGTGCCAGCAGCCCCGGACAGGGGGCTATCTACGAGCAGTACTTC
NA	TRBV5-1	TRBJ1-2	NA	CASRVRQFQNDGYTF	TGCGCCAGCAGGGTAAGACAGTTTCAAAATGATGGCTACACCTTC